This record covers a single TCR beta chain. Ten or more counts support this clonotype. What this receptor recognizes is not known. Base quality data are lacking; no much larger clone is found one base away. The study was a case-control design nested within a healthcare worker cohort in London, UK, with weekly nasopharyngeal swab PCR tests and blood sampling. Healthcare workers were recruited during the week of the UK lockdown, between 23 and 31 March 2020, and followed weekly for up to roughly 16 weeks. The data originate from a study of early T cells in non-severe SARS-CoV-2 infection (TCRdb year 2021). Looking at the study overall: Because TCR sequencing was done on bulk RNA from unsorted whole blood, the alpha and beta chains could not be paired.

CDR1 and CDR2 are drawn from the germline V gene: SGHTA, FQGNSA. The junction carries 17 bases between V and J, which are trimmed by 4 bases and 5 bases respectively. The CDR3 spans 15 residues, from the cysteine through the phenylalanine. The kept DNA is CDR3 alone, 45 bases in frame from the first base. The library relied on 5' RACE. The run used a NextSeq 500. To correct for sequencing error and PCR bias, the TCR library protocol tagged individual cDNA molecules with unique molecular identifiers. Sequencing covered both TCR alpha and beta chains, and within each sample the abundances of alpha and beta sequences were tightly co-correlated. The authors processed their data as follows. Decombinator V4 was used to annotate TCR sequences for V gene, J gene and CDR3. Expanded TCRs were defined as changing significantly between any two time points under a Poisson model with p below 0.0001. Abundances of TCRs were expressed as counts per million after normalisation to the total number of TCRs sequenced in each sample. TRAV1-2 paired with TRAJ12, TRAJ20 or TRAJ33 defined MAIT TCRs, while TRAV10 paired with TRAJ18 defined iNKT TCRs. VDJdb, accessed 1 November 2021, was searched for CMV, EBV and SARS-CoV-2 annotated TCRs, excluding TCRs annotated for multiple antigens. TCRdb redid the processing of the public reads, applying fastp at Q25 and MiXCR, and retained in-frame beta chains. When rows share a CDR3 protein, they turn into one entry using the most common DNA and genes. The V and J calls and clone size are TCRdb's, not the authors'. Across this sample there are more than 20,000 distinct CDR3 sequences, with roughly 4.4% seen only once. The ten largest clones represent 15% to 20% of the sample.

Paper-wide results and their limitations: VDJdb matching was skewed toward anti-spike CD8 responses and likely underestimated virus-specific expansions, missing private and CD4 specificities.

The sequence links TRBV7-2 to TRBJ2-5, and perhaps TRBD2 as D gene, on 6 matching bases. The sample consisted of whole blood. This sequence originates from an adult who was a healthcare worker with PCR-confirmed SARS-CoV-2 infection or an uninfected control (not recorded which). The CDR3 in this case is CASSSGSRGLETQYF. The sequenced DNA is TGTGCCAGCAGCTCCGGGAGTAGGGGTTTGGAGACCCAGTACTTC.